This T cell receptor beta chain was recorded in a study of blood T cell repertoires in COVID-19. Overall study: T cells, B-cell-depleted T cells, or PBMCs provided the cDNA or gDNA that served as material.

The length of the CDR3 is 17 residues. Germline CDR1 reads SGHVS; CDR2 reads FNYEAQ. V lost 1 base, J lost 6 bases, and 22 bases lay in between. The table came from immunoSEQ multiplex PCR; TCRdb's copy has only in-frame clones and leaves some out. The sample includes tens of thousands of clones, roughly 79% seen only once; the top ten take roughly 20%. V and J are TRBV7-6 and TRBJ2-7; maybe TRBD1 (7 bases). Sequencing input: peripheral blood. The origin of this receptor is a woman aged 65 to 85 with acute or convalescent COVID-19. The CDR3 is CASSLVLRGGAGSEQYF. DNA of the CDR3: TGTGCCAGCAGCTTAGTTTTAAGAGGGGGCGCGGGGAGCGAGCAGTACTTC.